The 24 T cell receptor beta chains presented below share a single source sample, sequenced in a study of shared clonotypes between healthy human individuals. As defined, naive CD8 cells were CD45RO-negative and positively selected for CCR7, with terminally differentiated effector memory CD45RA+ cells excluded. The assay was immunoSEQ multiplex PCR, and TCRdb's table has in-frame clones only and misses some. There are 2 million or so clones in the sample; less than 95% occur only once, and roughly 1.1% lies in the top ten. Source material: naive CD8+ T cells sorted from blood. The receptors here all came from a man between 18 and 29 years old in good health.

The rearrangement uses TRBV2 and TRBJ2-5; 9 nucleotides agree with TRBD2. The V segment lost 3 bases and the J segment 4 bases; nucleotides outside the gene matches: 6. This CDR3 contains 15 residues. Germline-derived CDR1 and CDR2 are SNHLY and FYNNEI. CDR3 amino acids: CASSDLAGEGETQYF. The CDR3 nucleotides are TGTGCCAGCAGTGACTTAGCGGGAGAAGGAGAGACCCAGTACTTC.

Turning to this clone: Other nucleotide sequences in the sample specify the same CDR3. The rearrangement joins TRBV7-6 to TRBJ2-7, with unresolved D. CDR3 length: 13 residues. The ends were cut back, 2 bases at V and 1 base at J, with 6 bases in the middle. CDR1 SGHVS and CDR2 FNYEAQ come from the germline V gene. CDR3 sequence reads: CASSLQESYEQYF. The DNA of the CDR3 is TGTGCCAGCAGCTTACAGGAATCCTACGAGCAGTACTTC.

About this clone: Other DNA sequences in the same sample also yield this CDR3. V usage is TRBV9 and J usage is TRBJ2-7; perhaps D is TRBD1 or TRBD2 (5 bases each). The CDR3 is 14 residues long. CDR1 and CDR2 from the germline V gene are SGDLS and YYNGEE. Trimming removed 2 bases from V and 0 bases from J, with 9 bases in between. The CDR3 loop reads CASSVGTDSYEQYF. The CDR3 DNA reads TGTGCCAGCAGCGTCGGGACGGACTCCTACGAGCAGTACTTC.

The CDR3 sequence: CASSIDHPRFGGGSNQPQHF. The CDR3 DNA follows: TGTGCCAGTAGTATAGATCATCCTCGGTTTGGGGGTGGTAGCAATCAGCCCCAGCATTTT. The chain combines TRBV19 with TRBJ1-5, with D possibly being TRBD1 (5 bases). Germline V CDR1 and CDR2: LNHDA, SQIVND (reference sequence). The CDR3 contains 20 residues. The V end lost 0 bases, the J end lost 0 bases, and 21 bases lay between the germline ends.

V and J are TRBV15 and TRBJ2-1; 12 bases align to TRBD2. The CDR3 is made up of 16 amino acids. In germline, CDR1 is LNHNV, CDR2 YYDKDF (reference sequence). After removal of 0 bases from V and 7 bases from J, the junction contained 4 bases not matched to a gene. The CDR3 sequence: CATSRDMTSGSNEQFF. The CDR3 DNA is TGTGCCACCAGCAGAGATATGACTAGCGGGAGTAATGAGCAGTTCTTC.

The chain couples TRBV19 to TRBJ2-2; tentatively, D is TRBD2 (5 bases). In germline, CDR1 is LNHDA, CDR2 SQIVND (reference sequence). The CDR3 has 14 amino acids. V was shortened by 7 bases and J by 2 bases, with 11 bases between the two germline ends. The CDR3 sequence: CASNGEFNTGELFF. The CDR3 nucleotides are TGTGCCAGTAACGGGGAGTTCAACACCGGGGAGCTGTTTTTT.

The rearrangement joins TRBV5-1 to TRBJ2-7; D is unclear. CDR3 length equals 12 residues. V was cut by 3 bases and J by 4 bases, with 8 bases left in between. The germline V gene encodes CDR1 SGHRS and CDR2 YFSETQ. CDR3 in amino acids: CASSSEEYEQYF. CDR3 sequence (DNA): TGCGCCAGCAGCTCCGAGGAGTACGAGCAGTACTTC.

The chain links TRBV2 to TRBJ1-3, with D hard to call. The V end was cut by 7 bases, the J end by 0 bases, with 13 bases between. Germline loops: CDR1 SNHLY, CDR2 FYNNEI. The CDR3 has 15 residues. CDR3 in DNA: TGTGCCAGCAAGACGGACGGGTTCTCTGGAAACACCATATATTTT. It codes for CASKTDGFSGNTIYF.

This sequence joins TRBV9 and TRBJ2-1; 8 bases match TRBD1. CDR1 and CDR2 from the germline V gene are SGDLS and YYNGEE. This CDR3 contains 16 residues. With 0 bases clipped from V and 6 bases from J, the junction kept 8 bases outside the gene matches. CDR3 in amino acids: CASSVDSGGASNEQFF. The CDR3 DNA follows: TGTGCCAGCAGCGTAGATTCAGGGGGCGCATCCAATGAGCAGTTCTTC.

CDR3 nucleotides: TGTGCCAGCAGTTACGGCGGGGGGGCGGCCGGGGAGCTGTTTTTT. Its translation is CASSYGGGAAGELFF. J is TRBJ2-2 and V is TRBV6-5; 9 bases are shared with TRBD2. The CDR3 has 15 residues. Germline-derived CDR1 and CDR2 are MNHEY and SVGAGI. V shed 2 bases and J 6 bases; nucleotides not matched to a gene: 4.

About this clone itself: The same CDR3 is also encoded by other DNA sequences in this sample. The chain recombines TRBV4-1 with TRBJ2-7, with D unclear. In germline, CDR1 is MGHRA, CDR2 YSYEKL. The CDR3 extends over 12 amino acids. Trimming removed 3 bases from V and 0 bases from J, with 3 bases in between. The CDR3 loop reads CASSQGSYEQYF. The CDR3 DNA is TGCGCCAGCAGCCAGGGCTCCTACGAGCAGTACTTC.

V gene TRBV6-1 combines with J gene TRBJ2-3, with TRBD1 as a possible D gene (6 bases). Looked up from germline, CDR1 is MNHNS and CDR2 is SASEGT. With 1 base removed from V and 2 bases from J, the gap between germline ends came to 16 bases. The CDR3 contains 17 residues. The CDR3 sequence: CASSEEVGALVTDTQYF. CDR3 DNA sequence: TGTGCCAGCAGTGAAGAGGTGGGGGCGCTGGTCACAGATACGCAGTATTTT.

The gene calls are TRBV7-9 and TRBJ1-4; maybe TRBD1 (5 bases). The CDR3 runs 18 residues. Trimming removed 7 bases from V and 8 bases from J, with 29 bases in between. Germline V gene lookup returns CDR1 SEHNR and CDR2 FQNEAQ (reference sequence). CDR3 protein: CASTPLEEGITEGEKLFF. DNA of the CDR3: TGTGCCAGCACCCCCCTCGAGGAGGGGATAACCGAGGGAGAAAAACTGTTTTTT.

The V gene is TRBV11-2, the J gene TRBJ2-5, with a possible D match to TRBD2 (6 bases). Germline assignment: CDR1 SGHAT and CDR2 FQNNGV. Trimming left V 5 bases short and J 5 bases short, with 18 bases between. CDR3 length: 15 residues. The CDR3 bases are TGTGCCAGCAGCGAAACTAGCTCGGGTAGGGAGACCCAGTACTTC. Translation: CASSETSSGRETQYF.

There are a few counts of this clone. The sample has other DNA sequences that encode this CDR3 too. The chain is built from TRBV27 and TRBJ2-7, with a possible D match to TRBD2 (5 bases). CDR3 length: 14 residues. Germline CDR1 reads MNHEY; CDR2 reads SMNVEV (reference sequence). With 2 bases removed from V and 4 bases from J, the gap between germline ends came to 12 bases. The CDR3 region is CASSLRGSMYEQYF. CDR3 in DNA: TGTGCCAGCAGTTTAAGAGGGAGTATGTACGAGCAGTACTTC.

The chain links TRBV4-3 to TRBJ2-5; D may match TRBD1 or TRBD2 (5 bases each). The CDR3 sequence is 16 residues long. Germline CDR1 LGHNA, CDR2 YSLEER. V was trimmed by 1 base and J by 5 bases, leaving 17 bases between them. The CDR3 protein is CASSQVGLGEGETQYF. CDR3 nucleotide sequence: TGCGCCAGCAGCCAAGTTGGTTTGGGAGAGGGGGAGACCCAGTACTTC.

This chain uses TRBV7-9 with TRBJ1-1, with D maybe TRBD1 (5 bases). With 1 base removed from V and 5 bases from J, the gap between germline ends came to 14 bases. The CDR3 runs to 15 residues. The germline V gene encodes CDR1 SEHNR and CDR2 FQNEAQ (reference sequence). The DNA of the CDR3 is TGTGCCAGCAGCTTAGTGGCAGGGCACGGTACTGAAGCTTTCTTT. Encoded protein: CASSLVAGHGTEAFF.

The chain is built from TRBV9 and TRBJ1-3; tentative D call: TRBD1 (5 bases). The CDR3 contains 16 residues. Germline assignment: CDR1 SGDLS and CDR2 YYNGEE. The V gene lost 6 bases and the J gene lost 4 bases, with 20 bases spanning the gap. For the CDR3, the DNA is TGTGCCAGCACCTCCTCTTCAGAGGGGTCGGGAAACACCATATATTTT. It encodes CASTSSSEGSGNTIYF. Looking up the rest from reference TRBV9 and TRBJ1-3 gives the full variable domain: DSGVTQTPKHLITATGQRVTLRCSPRSGDLSVYWYQQSLDQGLQFLIQYYNGEERAKGNILERFSAQQFPDLHSELNLSSLELGDSALYFCASTSSSEGSGNTIYFGEGSWLTVV.

A note on this clone: One junction end disagrees with the germline gene, perhaps due to a read error. V and J are TRBV5-4 and TRBJ2-2; TRBD1 aligns across 11 bases. Germline V gene lookup returns CDR1 SGHNT and CDR2 YYREEE (reference sequence). This CDR3 contains 15 residues. The CDR3 is CTSSAPGQGAGELFF. CDR3 in DNA: TGTACCAGCAGCGCTCCGGGACAGGGGGCCGGGGAGCTGTTTTTT.

CDR3 protein: CASSDALRTGSNTQYF. DNA for the CDR3: TGTGCCAGCAGTGACGCGTTGCGGACAGGGTCAAATACGCAGTATTTT. This chain links TRBV27 with TRBJ2-3; 8 nucleotides align to TRBD1. CDR1 MNHEY and CDR2 SMNVEV come from the germline V gene (reference sequence). The CDR3 spans 16 residues. J was trimmed by 7 bases and V by 5 bases; bases with no gene match: 14.

J is TRBJ2-1 and V is TRBV15; 11 bases are a match to TRBD2. Per germline, CDR1 LNHNV and CDR2 YYDKDF (reference sequence). The CDR3 is 18 amino acids. Unmatched junction bases numbered 9, after V lost 0 bases and J lost 5 bases. This CDR3 reads CATSRDEGLAASHNEQFF. The CDR3 DNA reads TGTGCCACCAGCAGAGATGAGGGACTAGCGGCTTCTCACAATGAGCAGTTCTTC.

The rearrangement uses TRBV4-1 and TRBJ2-7; the D call may be TRBD1 or TRBD2 (5 bases each). The CDR3 contains 15 residues. Trimming left V 3 bases short and J 3 bases short, with 15 bases between. The germline gives CDR1 MGHRA, CDR2 YSYEKL. In DNA form, the CDR3 reads TGCGCCAGCAGCCAGAAAGGCGCAGGGAGCTACGAGCAGTACTTC. Translated, it gives CASSQKGAGSYEQYF.

The chain combines TRBV27 with TRBJ1-2; the match to TRBD1 covers 9 bases. This CDR3 is 16 amino acids long. From germline, CDR1 is MNHEY and CDR2 SMNVEV (reference sequence). V shed 8 bases, J shed 7 bases, and the junction held 17 bases outside the gene matches. In nucleotides, the CDR3 is TGTGCCAGCGGCCAGTTAGGAGACAGGGGGATTGTTGGCTACACCTTC. It is translated as CASGQLGDRGIVGYTF.

The V call is TRBV5-4, the J call TRBJ2-5; D possibly corresponds to TRBD1 (5 bases). Germline V CDR1 and CDR2: SGHNT, YYREEE (reference sequence). The CDR3 sequence is 14 residues long. V was trimmed by 1 base and J by 2 bases, leaving 9 bases between them. CDR3 DNA: TGTGCCAGCAGCTTGACAGGTCCTCAAGAGACCCAGTACTTC. Translated: CASSLTGPQETQYF.